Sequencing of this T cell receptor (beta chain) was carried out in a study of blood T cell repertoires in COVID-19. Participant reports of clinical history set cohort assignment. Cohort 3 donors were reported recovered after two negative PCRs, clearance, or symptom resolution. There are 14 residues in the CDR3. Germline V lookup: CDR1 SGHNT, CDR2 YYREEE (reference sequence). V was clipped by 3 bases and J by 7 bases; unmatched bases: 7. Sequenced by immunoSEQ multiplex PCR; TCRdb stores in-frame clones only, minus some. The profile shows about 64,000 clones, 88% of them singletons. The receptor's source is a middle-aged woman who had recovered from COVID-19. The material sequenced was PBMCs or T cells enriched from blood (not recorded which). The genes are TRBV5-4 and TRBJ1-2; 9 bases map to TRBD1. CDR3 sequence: CASSSTGGAGGYTF. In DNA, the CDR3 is TGTGCCAGCAGCTCCACAGGGGGCGCGGGTGGCTACACCTTC.